The clone carrying this T cell receptor beta chain was seen once. Its antigen remains unidentified. The V end was cut by 1 base, the J end by 2 bases, with 11 bases between. CDR3 length: 15 amino acids. Germline V lookup: CDR1 SGHVS, CDR2 FNYEAQ. This specimen belongs to a study of cytomegalovirus exposure and HLA in healthy donors. The PCR contained 60 Vbeta and 13 Jbeta primers. Repertoires were generated with immunoSEQ multiplex PCR, while TCRdb's copy carries only in-frame clones and drops some. The sample carries approximately 300,000 clones, about four fifths recorded once. General study results and limits: There was a cluster of highly shared sequence variants that was likely a sequencing artifact. Data from an earlier analysis indicated that most TCR beta V segments were productive either about 90% or about 30% of the time. There were reportedly fewer N-insertions in an Asian-associated ancestry cluster than the roughly 670-donor mean, in a later analysis. TRBV6-2, TRBV6-3 and some other V segments were unresolvable in 87-base-pair reads.

The sequenced sample was PBMCs. J is TRBJ2-5 and V is TRBV7-6, with D tentatively TRBD1 (5 bases). The source of this sequence is a girl aged 2 to 10 in good health and CMV-seronegative. The DNA for the CDR3 is TGTGCCAGCAGCTTAGTGACGTCAGGGCAAGAGACCCAGTACTTC. Its translation: CASSLVTSGQETQYF. Full variable domain (missing parts from reference TRBV7-6 and TRBJ2-5): GAGVSQSPRYKVTKRGQDVALRCDPISGHVSLYWYRQALGQGPEFLTYFNYEAQQDKSGLPNDRFSAERPEGSISTLTIQRTEQRDSAMYRCASSLVTSGQETQYFGPGTRLLVL.